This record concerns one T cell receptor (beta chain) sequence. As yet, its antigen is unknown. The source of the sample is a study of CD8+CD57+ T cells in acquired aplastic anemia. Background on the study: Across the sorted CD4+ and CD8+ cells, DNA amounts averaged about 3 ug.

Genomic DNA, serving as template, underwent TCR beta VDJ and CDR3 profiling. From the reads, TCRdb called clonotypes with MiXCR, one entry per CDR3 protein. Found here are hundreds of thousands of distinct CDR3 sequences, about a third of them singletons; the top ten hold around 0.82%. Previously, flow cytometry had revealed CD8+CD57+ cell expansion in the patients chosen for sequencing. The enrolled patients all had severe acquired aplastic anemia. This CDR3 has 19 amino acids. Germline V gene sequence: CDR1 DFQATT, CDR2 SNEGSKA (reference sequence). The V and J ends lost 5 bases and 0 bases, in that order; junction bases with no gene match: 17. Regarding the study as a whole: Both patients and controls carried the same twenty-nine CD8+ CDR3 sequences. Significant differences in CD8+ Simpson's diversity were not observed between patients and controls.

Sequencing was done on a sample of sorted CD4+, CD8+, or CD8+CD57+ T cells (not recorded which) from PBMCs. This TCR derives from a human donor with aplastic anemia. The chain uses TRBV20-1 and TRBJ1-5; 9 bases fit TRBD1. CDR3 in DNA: TGCAGTGCTCTCAAGCTCCGGGACAGGGCCCGTTATAGCAATCAGCCCCAGCATTTT. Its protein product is CSALKLRDRARYSNQPQHF.